This is a list of T cell receptor beta chains from one sample in a study of T-cell reconstitution after alpha-beta-depleted transplantation in children. Each CDR3 protein gets one entry after TCRdb re-called the PCR reads with MiXCR. The data hold hundreds of thousands of distinct CDR3 sequences, with 13% observed a single time. Sequencing used PBMCs, mostly from graft donor cells, obtained 360 days after TCRalphabeta/CD19-depleted stem cell transplant. Receptor source: a male patient younger than 18 who had a stem cell transplant for acute myeloid leukemia, so the T cells may come from the graft donor. The CDR3 runs from the conserved cysteine through the conserved F or W. D genes are given only for firm matches. Clone size is stated in some rows and not others, as once, few, many or a class when expanded.

D: TRBD2; J: TRBJ2-3; size: many; V: TRBV3-1; DNA: TGTGCCAGCAGCCGGGAGCTAGCGGGGCACACAGATACGCAGTATTTT; CDR3: CASSRELAGHTDTQYF
D: TRBD1; J: TRBJ1-5; size: few; V: TRBV6-1; DNA: TGTGCCAGCAGTGAGGGACAGGGGCACTTATCGCCCCAGCATTTT; CDR3: CASSEGQGHLSPQHF
D: NA; J: TRBJ2-7; size: NA; V: TRBV23-1; DNA: TGCGCCAGCAGTCGGACAAAGAGGTTGGCCTACGAGCAGTACTTC; CDR3: CASSRTKRLAYEQYF
D: TRBD2; J: TRBJ2-3; size: few; V: TRBV15; DNA: TGTGCCACCAGCAGAGATCAAATAGCGGGAGATGTAGATACGCAGTATTTT; CDR3: CATSRDQIAGDVDTQYF
D: NA; J: TRBJ2-4; size: few; V: TRBV20-1; DNA: TGCAGTGCTAGAGCGGGTCTACAGCGGCCCAAAAACATTCAGTACTTC; CDR3: CSARAGLQRPKNIQYF
D: TRBD1; J: TRBJ2-7; size: many; V: TRBV7-8; DNA: TGTGCCAGCAGCTTCTCTAACAGGGGGAGAGGGTCCTACGAGCAGTACTTC; CDR3: CASSFSNRGRGSYEQYF
D: NA; J: TRBJ2-5; size: few; V: TRBV2; DNA: TGTGCCAGCGAGGCCTTCCAAGAGACCCAGTACTTC; CDR3: CASEAFQETQYF
D: TRBD2; J: TRBJ2-3; size: NA; V: TRBV20-1; DNA: TGCAGTGCTCGACTAGCCTACACAGATACGCAGTATTTT; CDR3: CSARLAYTDTQYF
D: NA; J: TRBJ2-3; size: NA; V: TRBV25-1; DNA: TGTGCCAGCAGTCCGGGATCCGCTCACACAGATACGCAGTATTTT; CDR3: CASSPGSAHTDTQYF
D: TRBD2; J: TRBJ2-5; size: NA; V: TRBV9; DNA: TGTGCCAGCAGCTCCGACGGACTAGCGGAAGAGACCCAGTACTTC; CDR3: CASSSDGLAEETQYF
D: NA; J: TRBJ2-1; size: few; V: TRBV7-3; DNA: TGTGCCAGCAGCTTAGACTTGTATGACAATGAGCAGTTCTTC; CDR3: CASSLDLYDNEQFF
D: TRBD2; J: TRBJ2-1; size: few; V: TRBV7-8; DNA: TGTGCCAGCAGCTCGCGATTTATTAGCGGGAGGCCCGTGCTCCGGTTCTTC; CDR3: CASSSRFISGRPVLRFF
D: NA; J: TRBJ2-2; size: many; V: TRBV20-1; DNA: TGCAGTGCTAGTTGGAAAGACGCGAACACCGGGGAGCTGTTTTTT; CDR3: CSASWKDANTGELFF
D: NA; J: TRBJ2-7; size: many; V: TRBV20-1; DNA: TGCAGTGCTCCCGGCCCATACGGGTACGAGCAGTACTTC; CDR3: CSAPGPYGYEQYF
D: NA; J: TRBJ2-7; size: many; V: TRBV7-6; DNA: TGTGCCAGCAGCTTAGAAACGGGGTCGTCCTACGAGCAGTACTTC; CDR3: CASSLETGSSYEQYF
D: TRBD2; J: TRBJ2-1; size: many; V: TRBV6-2/TRBV6-3; DNA: TGTGCCAGCAGTTACGTAGCGGGAGGGCCAGATGAGCAGTTCTTC; CDR3: CASSYVAGGPDEQFF